These 9 T cell receptor beta chains share one sample of origin, sequenced in a study of blood T cell repertoires in COVID-19. Clones were sequenced by immunoSEQ multiplex PCR, and TCRdb holds only the in-frame ones, with some missing. The sample holds 140,000 to 150,000 clones, just under 85% seen once. The material sequenced was peripheral blood. The receptors come from a middle-aged woman with active or convalescent COVID-19.

This clone was observed once. V is TRBV5-5 and J is TRBJ2-7, with 8 bases identical to TRBD1. Germline V lookup: CDR1 SGHKS, CDR2 YYEKEE (reference sequence). There are 15 residues in the CDR3. With V trimmed by 4 bases and J by 0 bases, 6 bases remained unmatched. The CDR3 region is CASSPRTGSSYEQYF. The CDR3 bases are TGTGCCAGCAGCCCCCGGACAGGGAGCTCCTACGAGCAGTACTTC. Using reference TRBV5-5 and TRBJ2-7 for the parts outside the CDR3, the full variable domain is DAGVTQSPTHLIKTRGQQVTLRCSPISGHKSVSWYQQVLGQGPQFIFQYYEKEERGRGNFPDRFSARQFPNYSSELNVNALLLGDSALYLCASSPRTGSSYEQYFGPGTRLTVT.

The chain joins TRBV7-9 to TRBJ2-7; 9 positions match TRBD2. The CDR3 runs 19 residues. Germline-derived CDR1 and CDR2 are SEHNR and FQNEAQ (reference sequence). V shed 0 bases and J 2 bases; nucleotides not matched to a gene: 14. CDR3 loop: CASSLALTQSSGVTYEQYF. Written as DNA, the CDR3 is TGTGCCAGCAGCTTAGCCTTAACCCAATCTAGCGGGGTAACCTACGAGCAGTACTTC.

Here the CDR3 DNA reads TGTGCCAGCAGCCCGTCTAGCGGGGGCTACGAGCAGTACTTC. Protein product: CASSPSSGGYEQYF. The chain joins TRBV7-2 to TRBJ2-7; 10 bases are shared with TRBD2. The CDR3 loop spans 14 amino acids. V was pared by 5 bases and J by 3 bases, with 4 bases of the junction left unmatched. The germline gives CDR1 SGHTA, CDR2 FQGNSA.

V gene TRBV18 combines with J gene TRBJ2-1; D might be TRBD2 (5 bases). Trimming stripped 1 base from V and 8 bases from J, with 15 bases between. CDR1 and CDR2 from the germline V gene are KGHSH and LQKENI. The CDR3 length is 15 residues. CDR3 loop: CASSPLTRNRDEQFF. The CDR3 coding sequence is TGTGCCAGCTCACCACTCACTAGGAACCGGGATGAGCAGTTCTTC.

This clone occurred once. The V call is TRBV6-5, the J call TRBJ1-2, with D perhaps matching TRBD1 (5 bases). Germline CDR1 reads MNHEY; CDR2 reads SVGAGI. The CDR3 extends over 12 amino acids. V lost 6 bases, J lost 7 bases, and 12 bases lay in between. DNA of the CDR3: TGTGCCAGCAGGAGGCGGGGGTCTGGCTACACCTTC. It translates to CASRRRGSGYTF.

The gene calls are TRBV28 and TRBJ1-1, with 10 bases aligning to TRBD1. CDR1 and CDR2 (germline): MDHEN, SYDVKM. With 1 base clipped from V and 9 bases from J, the junction kept 8 bases outside the gene matches. The CDR3 has 15 residues. The CDR3, as DNA: TGTGCCAGCAGTTTATCGAGTCCGGGACAGGGGCAAGCTTTCTTT. As protein: CASSLSSPGQGQAFF.

This rearrangement joins TRBV4-3 to TRBJ1-3, with 8 bases lining up with TRBD1. CDR1 and CDR2 (germline): LGHNA, YSLEER. V was pared by 0 bases and J by 0 bases, with 7 bases of the junction left unmatched. The CDR3 loop spans 18 amino acids. As DNA, the CDR3 is TGCGCCAGCAGCCAAGATCCGACAGGGGCCCTCTCTGGAAACACCATATATTTT. Encoded protein: CASSQDPTGALSGNTIYF.

This chain connects TRBV6-5 to TRBJ2-7, with 10 bases identical to TRBD1. The trim removed 4 bases at V and 3 bases at J, leaving 6 bases unmatched. The CDR3 has 15 amino acids. Per the germline V gene, CDR1 is MNHEY and CDR2 is SVGAGI. The CDR3 nucleotides read TGTGCCAGCAGTTCGACAGGGGGCAATTTCTACGAGCAGTACTTC. Amino acids: CASSSTGGNFYEQYF.

The J gene is TRBJ1-2, the V gene TRBV30, with 8 bases that match TRBD1. The CDR3 is 15 amino acids. CDR1 and CDR2 (germline): GTSNPN, SVGIG (reference sequence). Trimming at V came to 5 bases and at J to 5 bases, leaving 13 bases not matched to a gene. CDR3 nucleotide sequence: TGTGCCTGGTATTACTACGCCGACAGGGGATATGGCTACACCTTC. Protein product: CAWYYYADRGYGYTF.